The 18 T cell receptor beta chains below come from one sample, sequenced in a study of T cells after yellow fever vaccination. TCRdb independently ran MiXCR on the 5' RACE reads; one entry per CDR3 protein. The data show hundreds of thousands of distinct CDR3 sequences, 11% seen once. Sequenced here: PBMCs, sampled on the day of the first yellow fever vaccination. The receptors come from a man aged 18-30 years who received the YFV17D yellow fever vaccine.

This clonotype was found many times. The gene calls are TRBV7-2 and TRBJ2-5; the match to TRBD2 covers 9 bases. Losses at the gene ends were 4 bases for V and 4 bases for J; bases not matched to a gene: 7. CDR3 length: 15 amino acids. Germline CDR1 and CDR2: SGHTA and FQGNSA. The CDR3 DNA reads TGTGCCAGCAGCTCCCTCGCGGGGGGGCGAGAGACCCAGTACTTC. It specifies CASSSLAGGRETQYF.

The sample holds many counts of this clonotype. The genes are TRBV25-1 and TRBJ2-1; D is ambiguous. Looked up from germline, CDR1 is MGHDK and CDR2 is SYGVNS. The V gene lost 4 bases and the J gene lost 4 bases, with 8 bases spanning the gap. The CDR3 contains 13 residues. CDR3 sequence: CASSALQYNEQFF. The CDR3 DNA follows: TGTGCCAGCAGTGCACTGCAGTACAATGAGCAGTTCTTC.

This clonotype occurred a few times. The chain recombines TRBV5-1 with TRBJ2-1; 9 bases match TRBD1. The germline V gene encodes CDR1 SGHRS and CDR2 YFSETQ. The J segment lost 4 bases and the V segment lost 2 bases, leaving 4 bases of the junction unmatched. There are 15 residues in the CDR3. The CDR3 loop reads CASSFDRGVYNEQFF. The CDR3 DNA is TGCGCCAGCAGCTTTGACAGGGGGGTTTACAATGAGCAGTTCTTC.

V usage is TRBV21-1 and J usage is TRBJ2-7; TRBD1 is taken as the D call from the table, unchecked against the DNA. TRBV21-1 represents a pseudogene. The CDR3 length is 14 residues. The CDR3 loop is CASKDRGEPHEQYV. CDR3 DNA sequence: TGTGCCAGCAAGGACAGGGGCGAACCCCACGAGCAGTACGTC.

This clonotype was found a few times. The rearrangement joins TRBV15 to TRBJ2-1; 9 positions match TRBD2. V dropped 6 bases and J dropped 1; count of bases not matched to a gene: 7. This CDR3 has 16 residues. The germline CDR1 and CDR2 sequences are LNHNV and YYDKDF (reference sequence). The CDR3 sequence is CATRAGGRGSYNEQFF. The CDR3 DNA is TGTGCCACCAGGGCGGGGGGGAGAGGGTCCTACAATGAGCAGTTCTTC. The variable domain in full, completed from reference TRBV15 and TRBJ2-1, reads DAMVIQNPRYQVTQFGKPVTLSCSQTLNHNVMYWYQQKSSQAPKLLFHYYDKDFNNEADTPDNFQSRRPNTSFCFLDIRSPGLGDTAMYLCATRAGGRGSYNEQFFGPGTRLTVL.

V usage is TRBV9 and J usage is TRBJ2-3; D call uncertain. The CDR3 extends over 16 amino acids. The germline V and J ends were trimmed by 0 bases and 4 bases, with 15 bases remaining between them. Germline V gene sequence: CDR1 SGDLS, CDR2 YYNGEE. The CDR3 DNA reads as TGTGCCAGCAGCGTAGGTAGTACATTGGGTCCAGATACGCAGTATTTT. It translates to CASSVGSTLGPDTQYF. Using reference TRBV9 and TRBJ2-3 for the parts outside the CDR3, the full variable domain is DSGVTQTPKHLITATGQRVTLRCSPRSGDLSVYWYQQSLDQGLQFLIQYYNGEERAKGNILERFSAQQFPDLHSELNLSSLELGDSALYFCASSVGSTLGPDTQYFGPGTRLTVL.

The chain employs TRBV7-3 and TRBJ2-3, with 9 bases that match TRBD1. The trim removed 2 bases at V and 2 bases at J, leaving 8 bases unmatched. Germline V lookup: CDR1 SGHTA, CDR2 FQGTGA. The CDR3 totals 17 residues. CDR3 bases: TGTGCCAGCAGCTTAGAGGGACAGGGTGGAGACACAGATACGCAGTATTTT. It specifies CASSLEGQGGDTDTQYF.

This clonotype was recorded at least ten times. The chain recombines TRBV29-1 with TRBJ2-5, with a weak D call TRBD1 (6 bases). CDR3 size: 13 residues. Trimming took off 6 bases at V and 7 bases at J, with 18 bases between the two ends. The germline V gene has CDR1 SQVTM and CDR2 ANQGSEA. CDR3 coding DNA: TGCAGCGTCCGTCAACAGGGTCTGGTGACCCAGTACTTC. Its protein product is CSVRQQGLVTQYF.

J is TRBJ2-4 and V is TRBV20-1; D is tentatively TRBD1 or TRBD2 (7 bases each). Germline values: CDR1 DFQATT, CDR2 SNEGSKA (reference sequence). This CDR3 spans 14 amino acids. With 0 bases removed from V and 6 bases from J, the gap between germline ends came to 12 bases. The CDR3 is CSARDPRGGNIQYF. The CDR3 DNA follows: TGCAGTGCTAGAGATCCCAGGGGGGGAAACATTCAGTACTTC.

This chain joins TRBV5-1 and TRBJ2-7, with D possibly being TRBD1 (6 bases). The V gene lost 0 bases and the J gene lost 5 bases, with 12 bases spanning the gap. Germline loops: CDR1 SGHRS, CDR2 YFSETQ. The length of the CDR3 is 14 residues. The CDR3 loop is CASSLANRADEQYF. CDR3 coding DNA: TGCGCCAGCAGCTTGGCCAACAGGGCTGACGAGCAGTACTTC.

The chain is built from TRBV19 and TRBJ2-1; a weak D match, TRBD2 (7 bases). This CDR3 contains 16 residues. V was trimmed by 3 bases and J by 6 bases, leaving 18 bases between them. Per germline, CDR1 LNHDA and CDR2 SQIVND (reference sequence). Written as DNA, the CDR3 is TGTGCCAGTAGTATTTGGGACGGGGGGCCTTTCAATGAGCAGTTCTTC. Residues: CASSIWDGGPFNEQFF.

The chain combines TRBV20-1 with TRBJ2-7; 7 nucleotides align to TRBD2. With V trimmed by 3 bases and J by 2 bases, 4 bases remained unmatched. In germline, CDR1 is DFQATT, CDR2 SNEGSKA (reference sequence). The CDR3 spans 13 residues. The CDR3 here is CSARASGPYEQYF. The DNA of the CDR3 is TGCAGTGCTAGGGCTAGCGGCCCCTACGAGCAGTACTTC.

The chain carries TRBV7-2 and TRBJ2-5; D gene uncertain. This CDR3 is 14 amino acids long. With 5 bases removed from V and 6 bases from J, the gap between germline ends came to 16 bases. The germline CDR1 and CDR2 sequences are SGHTA and FQGNSA. The CDR3 protein is CASSPGQELKTQYF. CDR3 bases: TGTGCCAGCAGCCCAGGTCAGGAGTTGAAGACCCAGTACTTC.

The J gene is TRBJ2-5, the V gene TRBV5-1; 9 nucleotides align to TRBD1. V shed 4 bases, J shed 5 bases, and the junction held 12 bases outside the gene matches. The CDR3 is 16 residues long. The germline gives CDR1 SGHRS, CDR2 YFSETQ. CDR3 nucleotide sequence: TGCGCCAGCAGCCGAACCGGGACAGGGTTTCGGGAGACCCAGTACTTC. It encodes CASSRTGTGFRETQYF. The variable domain in full, with the rest retrieved from reference TRBV5-1 and TRBJ2-5, is KAGVTQTPRYLIKTRGQQVTLSCSPISGHRSVSWYQQTPGQGLQFLFEYFSETQRNKGNFPGRFSGRQFSNSRSEMNVSTLELGDSALYLCASSRTGTGFRETQYFGPGTRLLVL.

The chain links TRBV5-4 to TRBJ2-7; perhaps TRBD1 as D (7 bases). The length of the CDR3 is 14 residues. The V gene lost 0 bases and the J gene lost 5 bases, with 12 bases spanning the gap. CDR1 is SGHNT, CDR2 YYREEE, per germline (reference sequence). CDR3 amino acids: CASSLGRRGDEQYF. In nucleotides, the CDR3 is TGTGCCAGCAGCTTGGGTCGCAGGGGGGACGAGCAGTACTTC.

There are a few counts of this clonotype. The CDR3 region has the DNA TGCAGTGCTTCCCCAGGTTTGACCCAGGGAGAGCAGTTCTTC. Translated: CSASPGLTQGEQFF. This chain connects TRBV20-1 to TRBJ2-1; maybe TRBD1 (5 bases). The V end lost 5 bases, the J end lost 10 bases, and 21 bases lay between the germline ends. The germline gives CDR1 DFQATT, CDR2 SNEGSKA (reference sequence). The length of the CDR3 is 14 residues.

The genes are TRBV6-2 or TRBV6-3 and TRBJ2-7; 8 nucleotides agree with TRBD2. The germline CDR1 and CDR2 sequences are MNHEY and SVGEGT. The CDR3 has 14 residues. With V trimmed by 10 bases and J by 4 bases, 12 bases remained unmatched. The CDR3, as DNA: TGTGCCACCTCTATCGCCCAGCGGGGGTACGAGCAGTACGTC. It yields the protein CATSIAQRGYEQYV.

This clonotype was observed many times. This rearrangement joins TRBV4-2 to TRBJ2-5, with a possible D match to TRBD2 (5 bases). This CDR3 region has 15 residues. Germline CDR1 and CDR2: LGHNA and YNFKEQ. V lost 1 base and J lost 1, with 10 bases in between. CDR3 bases: TGTGCCAGCAGCCAAGCGGCGGGTCCCCAAGAGACCCAGTACTTC. This translates into CASSQAAGPQETQYF.